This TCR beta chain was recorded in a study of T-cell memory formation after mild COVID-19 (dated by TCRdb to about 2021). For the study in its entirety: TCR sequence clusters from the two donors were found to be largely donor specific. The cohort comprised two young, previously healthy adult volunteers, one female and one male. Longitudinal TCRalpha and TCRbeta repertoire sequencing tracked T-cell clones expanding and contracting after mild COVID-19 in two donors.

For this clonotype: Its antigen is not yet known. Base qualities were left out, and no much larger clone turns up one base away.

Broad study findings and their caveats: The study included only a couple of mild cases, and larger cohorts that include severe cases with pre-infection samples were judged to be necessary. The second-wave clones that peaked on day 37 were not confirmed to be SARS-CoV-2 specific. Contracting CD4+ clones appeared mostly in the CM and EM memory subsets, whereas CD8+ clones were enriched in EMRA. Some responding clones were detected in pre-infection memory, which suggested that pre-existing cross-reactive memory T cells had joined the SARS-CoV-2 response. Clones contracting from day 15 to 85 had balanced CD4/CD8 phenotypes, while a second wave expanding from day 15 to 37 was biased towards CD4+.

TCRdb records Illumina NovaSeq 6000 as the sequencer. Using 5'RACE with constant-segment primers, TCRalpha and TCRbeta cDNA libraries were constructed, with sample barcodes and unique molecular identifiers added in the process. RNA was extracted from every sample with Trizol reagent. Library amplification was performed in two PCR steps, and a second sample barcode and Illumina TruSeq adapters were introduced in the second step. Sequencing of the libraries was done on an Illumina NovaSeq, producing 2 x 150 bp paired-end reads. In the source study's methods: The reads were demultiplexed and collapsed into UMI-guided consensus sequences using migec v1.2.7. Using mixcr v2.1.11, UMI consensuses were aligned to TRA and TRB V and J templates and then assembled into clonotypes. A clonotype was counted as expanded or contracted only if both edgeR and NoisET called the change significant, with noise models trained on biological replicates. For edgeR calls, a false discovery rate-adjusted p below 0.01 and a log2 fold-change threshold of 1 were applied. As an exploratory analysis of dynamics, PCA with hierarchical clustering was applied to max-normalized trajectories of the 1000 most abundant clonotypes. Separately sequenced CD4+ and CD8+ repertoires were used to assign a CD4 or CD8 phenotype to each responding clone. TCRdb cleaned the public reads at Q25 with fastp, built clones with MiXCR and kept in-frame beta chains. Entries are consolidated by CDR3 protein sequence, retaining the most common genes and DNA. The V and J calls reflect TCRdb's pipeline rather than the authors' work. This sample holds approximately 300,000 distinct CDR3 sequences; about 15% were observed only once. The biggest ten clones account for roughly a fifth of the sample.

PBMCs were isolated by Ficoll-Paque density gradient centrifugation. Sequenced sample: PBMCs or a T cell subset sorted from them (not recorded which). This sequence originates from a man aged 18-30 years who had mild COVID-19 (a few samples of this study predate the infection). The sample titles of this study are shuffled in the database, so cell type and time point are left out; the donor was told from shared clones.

The nucleotide sequence is TGTGCCAGCACAGCGGGGGGTTGGGACAATGAGCAGTTCTTC. The encoded protein is CASTAGGWDNEQFF. The rearrangement combines TRBV9 with TRBJ2-1; a stretch of 9 junction bases matches TRBD2. Trimming takes 6 bases off V and 5 bases off J; junction bases not matched to a gene: 6. The CDR3, from cysteine to phenylalanine, totals 14 residues. Only the CDR3 region is kept as DNA, spanning 42 bases read in frame from base 1. The germline V gene yields SGDLS for CDR1 and YYNGEE for CDR2.